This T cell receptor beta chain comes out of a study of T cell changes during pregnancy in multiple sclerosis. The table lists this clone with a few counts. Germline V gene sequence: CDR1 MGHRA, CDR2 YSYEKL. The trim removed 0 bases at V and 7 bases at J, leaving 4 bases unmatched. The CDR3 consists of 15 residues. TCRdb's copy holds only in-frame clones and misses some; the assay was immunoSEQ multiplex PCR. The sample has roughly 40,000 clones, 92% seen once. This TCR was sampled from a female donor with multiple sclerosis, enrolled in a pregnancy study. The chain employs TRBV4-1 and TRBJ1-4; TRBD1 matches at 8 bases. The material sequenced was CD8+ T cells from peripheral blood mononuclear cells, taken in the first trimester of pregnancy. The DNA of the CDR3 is TGCGCCAGCAGCCAAGACCCAGGGACAGGTGAAAAACTGTTTTTT. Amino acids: CASSQDPGTGEKLFF.